The 21 T cell receptor beta chains in this list originate from one sample, sequenced in a study of blood T cell repertoires in COVID-19. TCRdb keeps only in-frame clones here, not all; method: immunoSEQ multiplex PCR. The sample holds some 96,000 clones, 87% seen once. Sequencing input: peripheral blood. The receptor source for this set is a man aged 25-45 years in a cohort sampled during active COVID-19.

The chain links TRBV7-9 to TRBJ1-4; the D is unclear. Germline assignment: CDR1 SEHNR and CDR2 FQNEAQ (reference sequence). Trimming removed 1 base from V and 8 bases from J, with 11 bases in between. CDR3 size: 14 residues. CDR3 in DNA: TGTGCCAGCAGCTTAGGCACCTCCGGGGAAAAACTGTTTTTT. Translating gives CASSLGTSGEKLFF.

V is TRBV6-5 and J is TRBJ1-2; D is undetermined. Looked up from germline, CDR1 is MNHEY and CDR2 is SVGAGI. The CDR3 length is 14 residues. V gave up 7 bases and J gave up 4 bases, with 16 bases separating them. This CDR3 is CASKEGRWGYGYTF. The CDR3 region has the DNA TGTGCCAGCAAGGAAGGGAGGTGGGGCTATGGCTACACCTTC.

This rearrangement joins TRBV5-5 to TRBJ2-5, with a possible D match to TRBD1 (6 bases). There are 15 residues in the CDR3. Per germline, CDR1 SGHKS and CDR2 YYEKEE (reference sequence). Trimming removed 4 bases from V and 5 bases from J, with 18 bases in between. CDR3 sequence reads: CASSLGQMGMETQYF. CDR3 DNA: TGTGCCAGCAGCCTTGGACAGATGGGGATGGAGACCCAGTACTTC.

The gene calls are TRBV19 and TRBJ1-5; 12 bases are shared with TRBD1. This CDR3 is 17 amino acids long. With 5 bases clipped from V and 2 bases from J, the junction kept 7 bases outside the gene matches. CDR1 and CDR2 (germline): LNHDA, SQIVND (reference sequence). Here the CDR3 reads CASSSRDRGLGNQPQHF. The CDR3 DNA sequence: TGTGCCAGTAGTTCGCGGGACAGGGGGCTGGGCAATCAGCCCCAGCATTTT.

This chain joins TRBV18 and TRBJ2-5, with a weak D call TRBD1 (6 bases). Germline CDR1 is KGHSH and CDR2 is LQKENI. The V gene lost 4 bases and the J gene lost 3 bases, with 15 bases spanning the gap. This CDR3 contains 15 residues. The CDR3 spells CASSQPGAAKETQYF. CDR3 DNA: TGTGCCAGCTCACAACCAGGGGCTGCCAAAGAGACCCAGTACTTC.

For the CDR3, the DNA is TGTGCCAGCAGTCTACAGGGGGGCTCTGGGGCCAACGTCCTGACTTTC. As protein: CASSLQGGSGANVLTF. The gene calls are TRBV2 and TRBJ2-6, with 8 nucleotides matching TRBD1. This CDR3 contains 16 residues. The J segment lost 0 bases and the V segment lost 5 bases, leaving 3 bases of the junction unmatched. Germline CDR1 and CDR2: SNHLY and FYNNEI.

This clone was recorded once. The chain has TRBV4-2 and TRBJ2-5, with D perhaps matching TRBD1 (5 bases). V was cut by 1 base and J by 5 bases, with 8 bases left in between. Germline assignment: CDR1 LGHNA and CDR2 YNFKEQ. The CDR3 spans 13 residues. CDR3 nucleotide sequence: TGTGCCAGCAGCCAAGGGGGCGTGGAGACCCAGTACTTC. This translates into CASSQGGVETQYF.

The rearrangement uses TRBV6-6 and TRBJ1-2; 9 bases map to TRBD1. In germline, CDR1 is MNHNY, CDR2 SVGAGI (reference sequence). CDR3 length: 15 residues. With 6 bases clipped from V and 4 bases from J, the junction kept 9 bases outside the gene matches. Here the CDR3 reads CASRYEGQGSYGYTF. The CDR3 nucleotides are TGTGCCAGCAGATACGAGGGACAGGGCTCCTATGGCTACACCTTC.

This chain connects TRBV18 to TRBJ1-4, with a possible D match to TRBD1 (5 bases). The V gene lost 0 bases and the J gene lost 5 bases, with 7 bases spanning the gap. The CDR3 runs to 14 residues. CDR1 is KGHSH and CDR2 is LQKENI in the germline V gene. The chain's CDR3 is CASSPPQGNEKLFF. CDR3 nucleotides: TGTGCCAGCTCACCACCTCAGGGCAATGAAAAACTGTTTTTT. The full variable domain, rest sourced from reference TRBV18 and TRBJ1-4, is NAGVMQNPRHLVRRRGQEARLRCSPMKGHSHVYWYRQLPEEGLKFMVYLQKENIIDESGMPKERFSAEFPKEGPSILRIQQVVRGDSAAYFCASSPPQGNEKLFFGSGTQLSVL.

The chain combines TRBV19 with TRBJ1-1; D gene uncertain. The CDR3 loop spans 14 amino acids. V was pared by 2 bases and J by 4 bases, with 11 bases between. CDR1 LNHDA and CDR2 SQIVND come from the germline V gene (reference sequence). CDR3 in DNA: TGTGCCAGTAGTATACCAGCTCGGGGCACTGAAGCTTTCTTT. Its protein product is CASSIPARGTEAFF.

This rearrangement joins TRBV19 to TRBJ1-1; D remains unclear. The CDR3 consists of 14 residues. Trimming removed 7 bases from V and 0 bases from J, with 12 bases in between. The V gene's germline CDR1 is LNHDA and CDR2 SQIVND (reference sequence). The CDR3 region is CASTYRSLNTEAFF. The CDR3 DNA sequence: TGTGCCAGTACCTATCGGAGCCTGAACACTGAAGCTTTCTTT.

The V gene is TRBV28, the J gene TRBJ2-2; 7 bases fit TRBD1. Germline V gene sequence: CDR1 MDHEN, CDR2 SYDVKM. V shed 3 bases and J 3 bases; nucleotides not matched to a gene: 10. The length of the CDR3 is 17 residues. CDR3 DNA: TGTGCCAGCAGTTTCCCCTTGGGACAGAGGGACACCGGGGAGCTGTTTTTT. Its protein is CASSFPLGQRDTGELFF. The full variable domain, in which reference TRBV28 and TRBJ2-2 provide the parts outside the CDR3, is DVKVTQSSRYLVKRTGEKVFLECVQDMDHENMFWYRQDPGLGLRLIYFSYDVKMKEKGDIPEGYSVSREKKERFSLILESASTNQTSMYLCASSFPLGQRDTGELFFGEGSRLTVL.

The rearrangement joins TRBV6-2 or TRBV6-3 to TRBJ2-6; D gene unclear. CDR1 MNHEY and CDR2 SVGEGT come from the germline V gene. The CDR3 loop spans 14 amino acids. V lost 0 bases to trimming and J lost 4 bases, with 4 bases between them. CDR3 sequence: CASSYSGGANVLTF. In DNA, the CDR3 is TGTGCCAGCAGTTACTCCGGGGGGGCCAACGTCCTGACTTTC.

This chain uses TRBV24-1 with TRBJ1-5; possibly TRBD1 for D (6 bases). Deletions cut 8 bases from V and 2 bases from J, with 21 bases between. Germline assignment: CDR1 KGHDR and CDR2 SFDVKD. There are 17 residues in the CDR3. Here the CDR3 DNA reads TGTGCCACCACTCCGTGGGATACAGGGTGGTGCAATCAGCCCCAGCATTTT. Translating it yields CATTPWDTGWCNQPQHF.

The genes are TRBV10-1 and TRBJ2-3; D is possibly TRBD2 (5 bases). Germline loops: CDR1 WNHNN, CDR2 SYGVQD (reference sequence). Trimming pared 3 bases from V and 3 bases from J, leaving 13 bases between. This CDR3 contains 15 residues. This CDR3 is CASSDLDGVTDTQYF. The CDR3, as DNA: TGCGCCAGCAGTGACCTTGACGGGGTAACAGATACGCAGTATTTT.

This chain joins TRBV5-1 and TRBJ2-3; D is perhaps TRBD1 (6 bases). Trimming shortened V by 4 bases and J by 0 bases, and 9 bases separated the two germline ends. The CDR3 length is 14 residues. Germline V gene sequence: CDR1 SGHRS, CDR2 YFSETQ. CDR3 bases: TGCGCCAGCAGCCTGGACAGTAGCACAGATACGCAGTATTTT. Residues: CASSLDSSTDTQYF.

The chain links TRBV6-5 to TRBJ1-1, with D perhaps TRBD1 (6 bases). The length of the CDR3 is 14 residues. Germline CDR1 reads MNHEY; CDR2 reads SVGAGI. Deletions cut 4 bases from V and 1 base from J, with 10 bases between. The CDR3 protein is CASSWTVPNTEAFF. CDR3 in DNA: TGTGCCAGCAGTTGGACAGTCCCGAACACTGAAGCTTTCTTT.

The chain employs TRBV11-2 and TRBJ2-2, with TRBD1 as a possible D gene (5 bases). Germline lookup yields CDR1 SGHAT and CDR2 FQNNGV. The CDR3 length is 17 residues. Trimming stripped 0 bases from V and 0 bases from J, with 11 bases between. CDR3 DNA sequence: TGTGCCAGCAGCTTAGATAGAGCCAGGGCGAACACCGGGGAGCTGTTTTTT. This encodes CASSLDRARANTGELFF.

The V and J genes are TRBV5-8 and TRBJ2-7, with 8 nucleotides matching TRBD1. The J segment lost 4 bases and the V segment lost 5 bases, leaving 14 bases of the junction unmatched. The CDR3 loop spans 16 amino acids. CDR1 and CDR2 (germline): SGHTS, YDEGEE. The chain's CDR3 is CASSSDREKGGYEQYF. DNA of the CDR3: TGTGCCAGCAGTTCGGACAGGGAAAAGGGGGGTTACGAGCAGTACTTC.

The chain uses TRBV29-1 and TRBJ2-7, with 9 bases aligning to TRBD1. CDR3 length: 13 amino acids. From germline, CDR1 is SQVTM and CDR2 ANQGSEA. After removal of 8 bases from V and 7 bases from J, the junction contained 12 bases not matched to a gene. CDR3 coding DNA: TGCAGCATCTCCGGGACAGGGACCCCTGAGCAGTACTTC. Residues: CSISGTGTPEQYF.

CDR3 nucleotide sequence: TGTGCCAGCAGCGTAGGGACTTTCTATGGCTACACCTTC. This codes for CASSVGTFYGYTF. The V call is TRBV12-3 or TRBV12-4, the J call TRBJ1-2, with a tentative D call TRBD1 (5 bases). V shed 6 bases and J shed 4 bases, with 12 bases lying between them. CDR3 size: 13 residues.